One and the same sample provided the 30 T cell receptor beta chains below, sequenced in a study of T-cell reconstitution after alpha-beta-depleted transplantation in children. Library preparation (for TCRbeta) was performed with unique molecular identifiers. MiXCR, run by TCRdb on the PCR reads, gives a single entry per CDR3 protein. Of 700,000 to 950,000 distinct CDR3 sequences in the sample, approximately 15% were seen once. The source was PBMCs, mostly from graft donor cells, collected 360 days after TCRalphabeta/CD19-depleted stem cell transplant. All receptors derive from a male patient under 18 who had a stem cell transplant for acute lymphoblastic leukemia, so the T cells may come from the graft donor.

The chain uses TRBV7-2 and TRBJ2-7; the match to TRBD1 covers 9 bases. The CDR3 runs to 14 residues. V trimming: 7 bases; J trimming: 3 bases; junction bases outside the gene matches: 7. Germline CDR1 reads SGHTA; CDR2 reads FQGNSA. The CDR3: CASIAGTGFYEQYF. CDR3 DNA: TGTGCCAGCATCGCGGGGACAGGGTTCTACGAGCAGTACTTC.

The rearrangement links TRBV4-1 to TRBJ2-5; D uncertain. The ends were cut back, 0 bases at V and 4 bases at J, with 6 bases in the middle. Germline V gene lookup returns CDR1 MGHRA and CDR2 YSYEKL. The CDR3 spans 13 residues. The CDR3 DNA reads as TGCGCCAGCAGCCAAGATCCCCGAGAGACCCAGTACTTC. Translation: CASSQDPRETQYF.

The chain has TRBV7-9 and TRBJ2-7; possible D gene TRBD2, 5 bases. Trimming removed 0 bases at V and 2 bases at J, with 8 bases between. The CDR3 sequence is 14 residues long. CDR1 is SEHNR and CDR2 is FQNEAQ in the germline V gene (reference sequence). CDR3 nucleotide sequence: TGTGCCAGCAGCTTAGCGACTACAACCTACGAGCAGTACTTC. Residues: CASSLATTTYEQYF.

The chain links TRBV4-1 to TRBJ2-3; 11 bases map to TRBD1. From germline, CDR1 is MGHRA and CDR2 YSYEKL. J was trimmed by 5 bases and V by 0 bases; bases with no gene match: 1. This CDR3 is built from 15 residues. The DNA of the CDR3 is TGCGCCAGCAGCCAAGATGGGACAGGGGGAGATACGCAGTATTTT. This gives the protein CASSQDGTGGDTQYF.

This clonotype was recorded at least ten times. CDR3 nucleotides: TGTGCCAGCAGCTTAGCAAGGGAGCAGTTCTTC. This encodes CASSLAREQFF. The chain uses TRBV11-2 and TRBJ2-1; no reliable D call. Trimming took off 1 base at V and 10 bases at J, with 5 bases between the two ends. From germline, CDR1 is SGHAT and CDR2 FQNNGV. The CDR3 covers 11 residues.

This clonotype turned up a few times. The chain couples TRBV5-1 to TRBJ2-1, with 10 bases lining up with TRBD2. There are 16 residues in the CDR3. The germline V gene encodes CDR1 SGHRS and CDR2 YFSETQ. V dropped 4 bases and J dropped 3; count of bases not matched to a gene: 7. The CDR3 loop is CASSPQGLANYNEQFF. CDR3 sequence (DNA): TGCGCCAGCAGCCCGCAGGGACTAGCGAACTACAATGAGCAGTTCTTC.

This clonotype was counted ten times or more. This rearrangement joins TRBV20-1 to TRBJ2-7; no clear D gene. The CDR3 covers 14 residues. V lost 6 bases and J lost 5, with 20 bases in between. CDR1 and CDR2 from the germline V gene are DFQATT and SNEGSKA (reference sequence). The CDR3 coding sequence is TGCAGTGCCCCCCGGCAACGGCCCCCGCACGAGCAGTACTTC. Its translation: CSAPRQRPPHEQYF.

This chain connects TRBV3-1 to TRBJ2-1, with 8 bases fitting TRBD2. CDR3 length: 16 residues. Germline CDR1 is LGHDT and CDR2 is YNNKEL (reference sequence). V dropped 6 bases and J dropped 5; count of bases not matched to a gene: 12. The CDR3: CASSRIPGLGNNEQFF. In DNA, the CDR3 is TGTGCCAGCAGTCGCATTCCGGGACTAGGTAACAATGAGCAGTTCTTC.

With respect to this clonotype: The junction shows a germline mismatch at one end, possibly a read error. The chain has TRBV5-5 and TRBJ1-1, with TRBD1 as a possible D gene (5 bases). The CDR3 is 17 amino acids. In germline, CDR1 is SGHKS, CDR2 YYEKEE (reference sequence). CDR3 DNA sequence: TGCCCCAGCAGCTTGTACTCAGGGTCTCGGCTGAACACTGAAGCTTTCTTT. It is translated as CPSSLYSGSRLNTEAFF.

The chain couples TRBV6-5 to TRBJ1-6; D is possibly TRBD1 (5 bases). Trimming stripped 3 bases from V and 3 bases from J, with 12 bases between. Germline CDR1 and CDR2: MNHEY and SVGAGI. The CDR3 is 16 residues long. CDR3 sequence reads: CASSYYSGSYNSPLHF. The CDR3 nucleotides read TGTGCCAGCAGTTATTATTCAGGGAGCTATAATTCACCCCTCCACTTT.

The gene calls are TRBV18 and TRBJ2-5; D is possibly TRBD1 or TRBD2 (5 bases each). The V and J ends lost 1 base and 1 base respectively, with 7 bases between them. The CDR3 runs to 14 residues. Germline V gives CDR1 KGHSH, CDR2 LQKENI. The CDR3 region is CASSPQGPQETQYF. The CDR3 bases are TGTGCCAGCTCACCACAGGGACCCCAAGAGACCCAGTACTTC.

The gene calls are TRBV12-3 or TRBV12-4 and TRBJ1-2; D is unresolved. The CDR3 spans 13 residues. V lost 1 base and J lost 2, with 5 bases in between. The CDR3 sequence is CASSLGENYGYTF. CDR3 DNA sequence: TGTGCCAGCAGTTTAGGGGAGAACTATGGCTACACCTTC.

The chain combines TRBV9 with TRBJ2-7; D not resolved. The germline V gene has CDR1 SGDLS and CDR2 YYNGEE. The CDR3 runs to 12 residues. The V end was cut by 3 bases, the J end by 6 bases, with 10 bases between. The DNA of the CDR3 is TGTGCCAGCAGCGGGCTTGCTTCCGAGCAGTACTTC. This encodes CASSGLASEQYF.

V and J are TRBV5-1 and TRBJ2-5, with D unclear. CDR1 is SGHRS and CDR2 is YFSETQ in the germline V gene. Trimming pared 2 bases from V and 5 bases from J, leaving 10 bases between. The CDR3 loop spans 13 amino acids. CDR3 amino acids: CASSFGVIETQYF. CDR3 in DNA: TGCGCCAGCAGCTTCGGTGTCATTGAGACCCAGTACTTC. The entire variable domain, with the rest obtained from reference TRBV5-1 and TRBJ2-5, is as follows: KAGVTQTPRYLIKTRGQQVTLSCSPISGHRSVSWYQQTPGQGLQFLFEYFSETQRNKGNFPGRFSGRQFSNSRSEMNVSTLELGDSALYLCASSFGVIETQYFGPGTRLLVL.

This clonotype was observed a few times. The V gene is TRBV12-3 or TRBV12-4, the J gene TRBJ1-3; no clear D. V lost 6 bases and J 4 bases, leaving 10 bases between the germline ends. This CDR3 has 13 amino acids. The CDR3 nucleotides read TGTGCCAGCAGCCGACCGGGGGGAAACACCATATATTTT. Translation gives CASSRPGGNTIYF.

This chain links TRBV29-1 with TRBJ2-7; a possible D gene is TRBD1 (6 bases). Germline V lookup: CDR1 SQVTM, CDR2 ANQGSEA. V lost 8 bases and J lost 6, with 20 bases in between. This CDR3 has 13 residues. CDR3 residues: CSIQDSPNGEQYF. The CDR3 coding sequence is TGCAGCATTCAGGACAGTCCAAACGGCGAGCAGTACTTC.

The rearrangement links TRBV7-7 to TRBJ2-1; D gene unclear. The V end lost 5 bases, the J end lost 8 bases, and 13 bases lay between the germline ends. Germline V gene sequence: CDR1 SSHAT, CDR2 FNYEAQ (reference sequence). The CDR3 sequence is 13 residues long. The CDR3 sequence is CASSADYRDEQFF. The CDR3 nucleotides are TGTGCCAGCAGCGCAGATTACAGAGATGAGCAGTTCTTC.

In its sample, this clonotype was seen a few times. The rearrangement uses TRBV7-8 and TRBJ2-2; TRBD2 is a possible D gene (5 bases). The germline V and J ends were trimmed by 4 bases and 3 bases, with 15 bases remaining between them. This CDR3 contains 16 residues. CDR1 SGHVS and CDR2 FQNEAQ come from the germline V gene. Here the CDR3 reads CASSSRTGVYTGELFF. The CDR3 nucleotides read TGTGCCAGCAGCTCTAGAACCGGGGTTTACACCGGGGAGCTGTTTTTT.

This clonotype came up many times. V gene TRBV24-1 combines with J gene TRBJ2-1; no clear D gene. Germline loops: CDR1 KGHDR, CDR2 SFDVKD. V dropped 4 bases and J dropped 1 base, with 16 bases sitting between them. CDR3 size: 17 residues. In DNA, the CDR3 is TGTGCCACCAGTGACCCCAAGAATAGGGATTCCTACAATGAGCAGTTCTTC. It translates to CATSDPKNRDSYNEQFF.

This chain connects TRBV3-1 to TRBJ2-7, with TRBD1 matching over 8 bases. There are 16 residues in the CDR3. The germline V gene has CDR1 LGHDT and CDR2 YNNKEL (reference sequence). V was pared by 1 base and J by 0 bases, with 5 bases of the junction left unmatched. CDR3 nucleotide sequence: TGTGCCAGCAGCCAAGTCCCGACAGGGGCCTCCTACGAGCAGTACTTC. The encoded protein is CASSQVPTGASYEQYF.

V usage is TRBV20-1 and J usage is TRBJ2-7; D gene unclear. Germline V gives CDR1 DFQATT, CDR2 SNEGSKA (reference sequence). The CDR3 runs to 13 residues. V was trimmed by 1 base and J by 0 bases, leaving 7 bases between them. CDR3 region: CSARVHLSYEQYF. CDR3 bases: TGCAGTGCTAGAGTCCACCTCTCCTACGAGCAGTACTTC.

This clonotype appeared many times. The chain recombines TRBV12-3 or TRBV12-4 with TRBJ2-7, with 7 positions matching TRBD1. J was trimmed by 0 bases and V by 8 bases; bases with no gene match: 4. There are 13 residues in the CDR3. The chain's CDR3 is CASRDRSSYEQYF. DNA of the CDR3: TGTGCCAGCCGGGACAGAAGCTCCTACGAGCAGTACTTC.

CDR3: CSVVAGMNTEAFF. CDR3 nucleotide sequence: TGCAGCGTTGTTGCAGGTATGAACACTGAAGCTTTCTTT. The chain is built from TRBV29-1 and TRBJ1-1; no reliable D call. CDR3 length: 13 residues. Germline CDR1 and CDR2: SQVTM and ANQGSEA. V was cut by 4 bases and J by 0 bases, with 9 bases left in between.

The chain employs TRBV4-1 and TRBJ2-1, with D hard to call. The CDR3 spans 12 residues. The germline gives CDR1 MGHRA, CDR2 YSYEKL. The germline V and J ends were trimmed by 4 bases and 9 bases, with 10 bases remaining between them. CDR3 loop: CASSPPLGEQFF. CDR3 nucleotide sequence: TGCGCCAGCAGCCCTCCCCTAGGTGAGCAGTTCTTC.

This clonotype was counted a few times. This rearrangement joins TRBV7-9 to TRBJ2-7; tentative D call: TRBD1 (5 bases). Germline V gene data show CDR1 as SEHNR and CDR2 as FQNEAQ (reference sequence). The CDR3 has 15 residues. Between the trimmed V and J ends, which lost 2 bases and 2 bases, there was a span of 13 bases. CDR3 in DNA: TGTGCCAGCAGCTTAACCCCCAGGGCCGCCTACGAGCAGTACTTC. It encodes CASSLTPRAAYEQYF.

The V call is TRBV5-1, the J call TRBJ2-5, with a possible D match to TRBD2 (6 bases). CDR1 is SGHRS, CDR2 YFSETQ, per germline. The CDR3 is made up of 15 amino acids. V lost 1 base and J lost 4, with 14 bases in between. In DNA, the CDR3 is TGCGCCAGCAGCTTGCTTGGAGGGCTCGGAGAGACCCAGTACTTC. It encodes CASSLLGGLGETQYF.

This clonotype was counted at least ten times. The chain has TRBV5-1 and TRBJ2-5, with D perhaps matching TRBD1 (6 bases). Germline CDR1 and CDR2: SGHRS and YFSETQ. The V gene lost 2 bases and the J gene lost 5 bases, with 16 bases spanning the gap. The CDR3 length is 15 residues. The CDR3 protein is CASSFGLTGGETQYF. As DNA, the CDR3 is TGCGCCAGCAGCTTTGGCTTGACAGGCGGCGAGACCCAGTACTTC.

In its sample, this clonotype was seen many times. The chain carries TRBV7-6 and TRBJ2-3; no reliable D call. Germline CDR1 SGHVS, CDR2 FNYEAQ. This CDR3 is 16 amino acids long. Trimming cost V 1 base and J 2 bases, with 13 bases left between them. In DNA, the CDR3 is TGTGCCAGCAGCTTAGAAAACACTTCAAACACAGATACGCAGTATTTT. It is translated as CASSLENTSNTDTQYF.

This clonotype was detected a few times. V usage is TRBV5-1 and J usage is TRBJ1-1; D gene ambiguous. CDR1 SGHRS and CDR2 YFSETQ come from the germline V gene. This CDR3 comprises 13 residues. Trimming left V 1 base short and J 6 bases short, with 10 bases between. In DNA form, the CDR3 reads TGCGCCAGCAGCTTGACGAGCGCCCCTGAAGCTTTCTTT. Translated: CASSLTSAPEAFF.

This clonotype has a count of ten or more. This sequence joins TRBV5-6 and TRBJ2-3; D call uncertain. Trimming took off 4 bases at V and 5 bases at J, with 5 bases between the two ends. Germline lookup yields CDR1 SGHDT and CDR2 YYEEEE. The CDR3 has 11 residues. The CDR3 region is CASSTEDTQYF. CDR3 sequence (DNA): TGTGCCAGCAGCACGGAAGATACGCAGTATTTT.